These 20 T cell receptor beta chains share one sample of origin, sequenced in a study of T-cell reconstitution after alpha-beta-depleted transplantation in children. The TCRbeta library incorporated unique molecular identifiers. TCRdb re-called the PCR reads with MiXCR, one entry per CDR3 protein. The sample lists a few hundred thousand distinct CDR3 sequences, under 13% seen once, with approximately 28% in the top ten. The material sequenced was PBMCs, taken before TCRalphabeta/CD19-depleted stem cell transplant. These receptors were obtained from a child in the first two years of life with acute myeloid leukemia, due to receive a stem cell transplant.

The chain links TRBV5-4 to TRBJ2-7; no clear D gene. The V gene lost 0 bases and the J gene lost 2 bases, with 9 bases spanning the gap. CDR3 length: 14 amino acids. CDR1 SGHNT and CDR2 YYREEE come from the germline V gene (reference sequence). The CDR3 loop is CASSLGRTPYEQYF. CDR3 nucleotide sequence: TGTGCCAGCAGCTTGGGGCGAACCCCCTACGAGCAGTACTTC.

The chain has TRBV7-9 and TRBJ2-1; the match to TRBD2 covers 11 bases. V dropped 1 base and J dropped 4; count of bases not matched to a gene: 3. The germline V gene encodes CDR1 SEHNR and CDR2 FQNEAQ (reference sequence). The CDR3 is made up of 16 amino acids. The CDR3 region is CASSLGASGGYNEQFF. The CDR3 nucleotides are TGTGCCAGCAGCTTAGGGGCTAGCGGGGGGTACAATGAGCAGTTCTTC.

The V gene is TRBV15, the J gene TRBJ2-5, with D unclear. Trimming removed 0 bases at V and 12 bases at J, with 11 bases between. The germline V gene has CDR1 LNHNV and CDR2 YYDKDF (reference sequence). There are 12 residues in the CDR3. CDR3 sequence reads: CATSRDLRVEYF. As DNA, the CDR3 is TGTGCCACCAGCAGAGATTTGAGAGTCGAGTACTTC.

There are many counts of this clonotype. The chain joins TRBV20-1 to TRBJ2-2; 7 bases fit TRBD1. V was clipped by 5 bases and J by 2 bases; unmatched bases: 5. The CDR3 has 14 amino acids. Germline V gene lookup returns CDR1 DFQATT and CDR2 SNEGSKA (reference sequence). For the CDR3, the DNA is TGCAGTGCTCCTAGACAGGGCAACACCGGGGAGCTGTTTTTT. This translates into CSAPRQGNTGELFF.

This clonotype showed up many times. The chain joins TRBV11-2 to TRBJ1-2, with D unclear. V lost 8 bases to trimming and J lost 0 bases, with 4 bases between them. Germline loops: CDR1 SGHAT, CDR2 FQNNGV. CDR3 length: 11 residues. The CDR3 here is CASQSNYGYTF. The CDR3 DNA is TGTGCCAGCCAATCTAACTATGGCTACACCTTC.

The sample holds a few counts of this clonotype. The CDR3 reads CASRAGGGAYEQYF. CDR3 DNA sequence: TGTGCCAGCAGAGCGGGTGGCGGAGCCTACGAGCAGTACTTC. The rearrangement joins TRBV6-1 to TRBJ2-7; TRBD2 is a possible D gene (6 bases). There are 14 residues in the CDR3. Between the trimmed V and J ends, which lost 6 bases and 2 bases, there was a span of 14 bases. Germline lookup yields CDR1 MNHNS and CDR2 SASEGT.

This clonotype was recorded at least ten times. V is TRBV18 and J is TRBJ2-7, with 7 bases matching TRBD2. Germline trimming cut 1 base from V and 2 bases from J; bases unmatched to any gene: 11. Germline V gene lookup returns CDR1 KGHSH and CDR2 LQKENI. The CDR3 runs 17 residues. The CDR3 coding sequence is TGTGCCAGCTCACCACAGGGGCGGGGGACTGGTACCTACGAGCAGTACTTC. Protein product: CASSPQGRGTGTYEQYF.

The chain joins TRBV20-1 to TRBJ2-2; D is perhaps TRBD2 (6 bases). CDR3 length: 15 amino acids. CDR1 and CDR2 (germline): DFQATT, SNEGSKA (reference sequence). V lost 1 base and J 2 bases, leaving 11 bases between the germline ends. DNA of the CDR3: TGCAGTGCTAGAGCTTCGGGACTCAACACCGGGGAGCTGTTTTTT. As protein: CSARASGLNTGELFF.

This clonotype has ten or more counts. This chain joins TRBV4-3 and TRBJ2-3; 10 bases are shared with TRBD2. The CDR3 is 16 amino acids. The germline gives CDR1 LGHNA, CDR2 YSLEER. The J segment lost 0 bases and the V segment lost 3 bases, leaving 3 bases of the junction unmatched. The CDR3 DNA is TGCGCCAGCAGCCAGAGAGCGGGAGGGAGCACAGATACGCAGTATTTT. Translation: CASSQRAGGSTDTQYF.

This clonotype was picked up many times. The rearrangement joins TRBV2 to TRBJ2-3; a possible D gene is TRBD2 (5 bases). Looked up from germline, CDR1 is SNHLY and CDR2 is FYNNEI. The V gene lost 2 bases and the J gene lost 0 bases, with 9 bases spanning the gap. The CDR3 is made up of 15 amino acids. Here the CDR3 reads CASSEQRYSTDTQYF. The CDR3 region has the DNA TGTGCCAGCAGTGAACAGCGGTATAGCACAGATACGCAGTATTTT.

In this sample, this clonotype turned up many times. V is TRBV5-5 and J is TRBJ2-3; possibly TRBD2 for D (5 bases). This CDR3 is built from 15 residues. Trimming removed 1 base from V and 2 bases from J, with 11 bases in between. CDR1 is SGHKS and CDR2 is YYEKEE in the germline V gene (reference sequence). In nucleotides, the CDR3 is TGTGCCAGCAGCTTGCGGGGATATGTCACAGATACGCAGTATTTT. It specifies CASSLRGYVTDTQYF.

This clonotype was observed at least ten times. The rearrangement uses TRBV7-6 and TRBJ1-1; D gene ambiguous. The CDR3 extends over 14 amino acids. Germline V gene sequence: CDR1 SGHVS, CDR2 FNYEAQ. The germline V and J ends were trimmed by 5 bases and 4 bases, with 14 bases remaining between them. CDR3 in DNA: TGTGCCAGCAGCGCCCTAACATCGGGCACTGAAGCTTTCTTT. Its translation is CASSALTSGTEAFF.

This clonotype was observed many times. The chain joins TRBV7-2 to TRBJ2-3; D possibly uses TRBD1 or TRBD2 (5 bases each). V dropped 5 bases and J dropped 2 bases, with 17 bases sitting between them. CDR1 and CDR2 from the germline V gene are SGHTA and FQGNSA. This CDR3 has 16 amino acids. CDR3 region: CASSPLRVGATDTQYF. Written as DNA, the CDR3 is TGTGCCAGCAGCCCCCTGAGGGTAGGGGCCACAGATACGCAGTATTTT.

This clonotype appeared many times. This rearrangement joins TRBV20-1 to TRBJ1-1; D is undetermined. The germline gives CDR1 DFQATT, CDR2 SNEGSKA (reference sequence). The V gene lost 4 bases and the J gene lost 1 base, with 13 bases spanning the gap. The CDR3 totals 14 residues. The CDR3 is CSATRAHRNTEAFF. The CDR3 DNA follows: TGCAGTGCTACCCGGGCCCACAGGAACACTGAAGCTTTCTTT.

J is TRBJ2-1 and V is TRBV27; D may be TRBD2 (6 bases). V was clipped by 2 bases and J by 2 bases, with 31 bases between them. CDR3 size: 22 residues. Germline CDR1 reads MNHEY; CDR2 reads SMNVEV (reference sequence). The CDR3 region is CASSLPSRSSLPLSGTYNEQFF. CDR3 DNA: TGTGCCAGCAGTTTACCCTCCCGAAGCAGTTTACCCCTTAGCGGAACCTACAATGAGCAGTTCTTC.

This clonotype was counted at least ten times. This rearrangement joins TRBV20-1 to TRBJ1-4, with a possible D match to TRBD1 (6 bases). Trimming stripped 7 bases from V and 6 bases from J, with 18 bases between. The CDR3 covers 14 residues. Germline CDR1 and CDR2: DFQATT and SNEGSKA (reference sequence). This chain's CDR3 is CSVIQQGSDEKLFF. CDR3 bases: TGCAGTGTTATCCAGCAGGGGTCCGATGAAAAACTGTTTTTT.

This clonotype was picked up many times. CDR3 protein: CASSHPPAHNEQFF. CDR3 bases: TGTGCCAGCAGCCATCCCCCCGCGCACAATGAGCAGTTCTTC. V and J are TRBV7-8 and TRBJ2-1; D gene uncertain. Germline-derived CDR1 and CDR2 are SGHVS and FQNEAQ. The CDR3 extends over 14 amino acids. Trimming stripped 5 bases from V and 5 bases from J, with 13 bases between.

Points on this clonotype: A clone one base away is much larger, so this may be a read error. This rearrangement joins TRBV28 to TRBJ1-2; 9 nucleotides match TRBD1. The germline CDR1 and CDR2 sequences are MDHEN and SYDVKM. This CDR3 has 13 amino acids. Trimming took 7 bases from V and 9 from J; bases not matched to a gene: 9. Here the CDR3 DNA reads TGTGCCAGCACCTTTGGGACAGGGTTGCGCTACACCTTC. Encoded protein: CASTFGTGLRYTF.

The chain carries TRBV19 and TRBJ2-7, with D perhaps TRBD2 (6 bases). Trimming stripped 2 bases from V and 2 bases from J, with 16 bases between. Germline assignment: CDR1 LNHDA and CDR2 SQIVND (reference sequence). This CDR3 is built from 16 residues. CDR3 amino acids: CASSILGTRFPYEQYF. In DNA, the CDR3 is TGTGCCAGTAGTATATTAGGGACTCGTTTCCCCTACGAGCAGTACTTC.

This clonotype was recorded once. A single base separates this from a much larger clone, so it may be a read error. The chain carries TRBV19 and TRBJ2-7; possible D gene TRBD2, 5 bases. Trimming stripped 10 bases from V and 1 base from J, with 8 bases between. The CDR3 runs to 11 residues. CDR1 LNHDA and CDR2 SQIVND come from the germline V gene (reference sequence). This chain's CDR3 is CATWESYEQYF. The DNA for the CDR3 is TGTGCCACCTGGGAGTCCTACGAGCAGTACTTC. Full variable domain (rest looked up from reference TRBV19 and TRBJ2-7): DGGITQSPKYLFRKEGQNVTLSCEQNLNHDAMYWYRQDPGQGLRLIYYSQIVNDFQKGDIAEGYSVSREKKESFPLTVTSAQKNPTAFYLCATWESYEQYFGPGTRLTVT.